This T cell receptor (beta chain) was retrieved from a study of control samples from healthy donors and cancer patients. Trimming took 4 bases from V and 6 from J, leaving 16 bases between them. CDR1 is SGHRS and CDR2 is YFSETQ in the germline V gene. This CDR3 is 15 amino acids long. The data were produced by immunoSEQ multiplex PCR, yet TCRdb's version contains in-frame clones alone and is incomplete. The repertoire holds around 51,000 clones, around nine tenths seen once, with almost 40% in the top ten. The chain carries TRBV5-1 and TRBJ2-2, with D possibly TRBD1 on 8 matching bases. The sequenced material came from PBMCs. This clonotype was obtained from a man aged 50 or older with head and neck cancer. The CDR3 bases are TGCGCCAGCAGCCCCGGACAGGGAGGGGCCGGGGAGCTGTTTTTT. This sequence encodes CASSPGQGGAGELFF.